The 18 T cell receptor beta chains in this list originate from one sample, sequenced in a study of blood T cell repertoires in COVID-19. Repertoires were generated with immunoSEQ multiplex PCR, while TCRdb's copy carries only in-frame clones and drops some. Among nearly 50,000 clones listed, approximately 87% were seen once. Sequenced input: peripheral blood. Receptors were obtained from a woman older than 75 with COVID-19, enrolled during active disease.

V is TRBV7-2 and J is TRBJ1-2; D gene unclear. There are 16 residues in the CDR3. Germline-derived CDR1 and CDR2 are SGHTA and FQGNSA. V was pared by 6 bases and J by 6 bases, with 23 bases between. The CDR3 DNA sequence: TGTGCCAGCAGTTTGGAGGGAGGGCGGCCCGGGGATGGCTACACCTTC. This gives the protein CASSLEGGRPGDGYTF.

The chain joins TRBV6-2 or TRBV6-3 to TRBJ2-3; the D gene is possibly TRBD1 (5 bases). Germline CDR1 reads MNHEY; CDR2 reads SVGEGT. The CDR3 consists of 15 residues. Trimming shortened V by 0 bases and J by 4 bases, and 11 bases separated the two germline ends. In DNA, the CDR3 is TGTGCCAGCAGTTACTCGGCCAGGGCGGCAGATACGCAGTATTTT. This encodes CASSYSARAADTQYF.

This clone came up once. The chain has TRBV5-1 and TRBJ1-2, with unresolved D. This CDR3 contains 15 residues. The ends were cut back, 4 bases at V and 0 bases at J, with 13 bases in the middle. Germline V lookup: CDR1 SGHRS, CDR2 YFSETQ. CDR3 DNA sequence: TGCGCCAGCAGCCCGTCCCGGTTGCCTAACTATGGCTACACCTTC. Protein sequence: CASSPSRLPNYGYTF.

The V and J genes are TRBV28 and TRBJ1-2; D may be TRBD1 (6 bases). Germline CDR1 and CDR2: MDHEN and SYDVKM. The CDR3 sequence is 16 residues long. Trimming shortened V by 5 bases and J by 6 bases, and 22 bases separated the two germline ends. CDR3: CASSSTGRARGNGYTF. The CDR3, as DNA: TGTGCCAGCAGTAGTACAGGGCGAGCAAGAGGGAATGGCTACACCTTC.

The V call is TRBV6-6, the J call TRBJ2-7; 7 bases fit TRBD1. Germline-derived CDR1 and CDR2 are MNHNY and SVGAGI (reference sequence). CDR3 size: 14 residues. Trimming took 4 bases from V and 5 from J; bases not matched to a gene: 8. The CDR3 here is CASSSQGNRDEQYF. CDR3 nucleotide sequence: TGTGCCAGCAGTTCACAGGGGAATAGGGACGAGCAGTACTTC.

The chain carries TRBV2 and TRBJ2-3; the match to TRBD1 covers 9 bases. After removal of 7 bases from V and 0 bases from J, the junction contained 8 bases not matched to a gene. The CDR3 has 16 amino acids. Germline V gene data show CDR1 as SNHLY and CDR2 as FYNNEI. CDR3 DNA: TGTGCCAGCATTTTCGGACAGGGGCTGAGCACAGATACGCAGTATTTT. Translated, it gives CASIFGQGLSTDTQYF.

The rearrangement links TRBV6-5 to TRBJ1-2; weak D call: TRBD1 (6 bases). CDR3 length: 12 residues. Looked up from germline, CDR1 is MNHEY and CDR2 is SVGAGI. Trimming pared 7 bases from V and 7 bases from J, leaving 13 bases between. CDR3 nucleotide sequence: TGTGCCAGCACCGCCGGGGGGCTTGGCTACACCTTC. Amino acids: CASTAGGLGYTF.

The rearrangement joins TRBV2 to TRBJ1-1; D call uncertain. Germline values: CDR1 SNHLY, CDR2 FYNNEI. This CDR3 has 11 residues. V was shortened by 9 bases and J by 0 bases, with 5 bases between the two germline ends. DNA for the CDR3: TGTGCCAGTTTAATGAACACTGAAGCTTTCTTT. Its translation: CASLMNTEAFF.

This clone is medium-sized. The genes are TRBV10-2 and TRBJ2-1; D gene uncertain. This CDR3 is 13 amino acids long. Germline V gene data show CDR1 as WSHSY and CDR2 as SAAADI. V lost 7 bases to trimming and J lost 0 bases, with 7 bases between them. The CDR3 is CASTPSSYNEQFF. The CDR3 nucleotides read TGCGCCAGCACCCCGAGCTCCTACAATGAGCAGTTCTTC.

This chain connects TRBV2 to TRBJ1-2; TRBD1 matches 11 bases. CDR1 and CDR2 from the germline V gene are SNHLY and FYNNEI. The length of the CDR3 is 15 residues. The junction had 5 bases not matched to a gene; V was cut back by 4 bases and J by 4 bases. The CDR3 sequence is CASSGTGGGVYGYTF. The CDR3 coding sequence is TGTGCCAGCAGTGGGACAGGGGGCGGCGTCTATGGCTACACCTTC.

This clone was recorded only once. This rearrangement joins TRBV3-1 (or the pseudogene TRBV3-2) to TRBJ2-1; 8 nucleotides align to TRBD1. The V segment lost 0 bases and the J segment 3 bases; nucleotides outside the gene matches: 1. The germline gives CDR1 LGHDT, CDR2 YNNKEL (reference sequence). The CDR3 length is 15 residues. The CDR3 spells CASSQDGTGYNEQFF. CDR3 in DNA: TGTGCCAGCAGCCAAGATGGGACAGGCTACAATGAGCAGTTCTTC.

In nucleotides, the CDR3 is TGTGCCAGCAGTTCTCGGACAGGGGGTCACTATGGCTACACCTTC. It is translated as CASSSRTGGHYGYTF. J is TRBJ1-2 and V is TRBV27; TRBD1 aligns across 10 bases. There are 15 residues in the CDR3. The junction had 5 bases not matched to a gene; V was cut back by 4 bases and J by 3 bases. Germline-derived CDR1 and CDR2 are MNHEY and SMNVEV (reference sequence).

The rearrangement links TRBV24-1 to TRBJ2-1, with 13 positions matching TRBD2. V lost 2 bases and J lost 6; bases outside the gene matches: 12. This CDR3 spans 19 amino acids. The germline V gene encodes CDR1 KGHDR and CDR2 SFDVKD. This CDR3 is CATSDSSYTSGRAINEQFF. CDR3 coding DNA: TGTGCCACCAGTGATTCGTCCTACACTAGCGGGAGGGCCATCAATGAGCAGTTCTTC.

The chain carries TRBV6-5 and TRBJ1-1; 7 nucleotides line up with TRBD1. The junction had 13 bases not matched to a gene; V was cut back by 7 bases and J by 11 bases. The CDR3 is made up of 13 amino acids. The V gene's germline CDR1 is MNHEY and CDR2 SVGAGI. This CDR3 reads CASTDRDQQGAFF. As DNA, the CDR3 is TGTGCCAGCACCGACAGGGACCAGCAAGGGGCTTTCTTT.

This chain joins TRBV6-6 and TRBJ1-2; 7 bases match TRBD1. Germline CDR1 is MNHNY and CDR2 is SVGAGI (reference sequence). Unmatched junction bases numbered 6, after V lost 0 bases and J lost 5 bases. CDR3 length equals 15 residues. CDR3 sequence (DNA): TGTGCCAGCAGTTACTCGAAGGGACAGCCATATGGCTACACCTTC. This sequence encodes CASSYSKGQPYGYTF.

The CDR3 DNA follows: TGCGCCAGCAGCAAGGGACTAGCGGGGTCCTACGAGCAGTACTTC. Its protein product is CASSKGLAGSYEQYF. J is TRBJ2-7 and V is TRBV5-1; TRBD2 matches 13 bases. The junction had 2 bases not matched to a gene; V was cut back by 4 bases and J by 1 base. Germline V gives CDR1 SGHRS, CDR2 YFSETQ. The CDR3 runs to 15 residues.

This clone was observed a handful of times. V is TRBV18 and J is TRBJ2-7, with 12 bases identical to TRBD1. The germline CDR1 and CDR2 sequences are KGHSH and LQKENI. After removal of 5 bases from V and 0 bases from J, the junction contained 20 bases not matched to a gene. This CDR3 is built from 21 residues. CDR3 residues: CASSGIDPGQGAIISSYEQYF. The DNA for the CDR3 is TGTGCCAGCTCAGGAATCGATCCGGGACAGGGGGCCATCATAAGCTCCTACGAGCAGTACTTC.

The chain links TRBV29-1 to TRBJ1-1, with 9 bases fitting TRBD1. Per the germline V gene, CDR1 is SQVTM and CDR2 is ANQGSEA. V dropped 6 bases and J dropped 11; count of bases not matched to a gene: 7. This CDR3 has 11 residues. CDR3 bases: TGCAGCGTCGATACGACAGGGGGGGCTTTCTTT. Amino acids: CSVDTTGGAFF.